The T cell receptor beta chain described here comes from a study of brain T cells in children with intractable seizures. The study's findings and limits: Only CDR3 sequence similarity suggested viral specificity, without known HCMV serostatus.

Sequenced by immunoSEQ multiplex PCR; TCRdb stores in-frame clones only, minus some. The sample has 88,000 or so clones; about 90% are singletons. The sequenced cases were selected for having the highest brain T cell transcript signatures. For this clone: Its matching antigen is unknown.

With V trimmed by 6 bases and J by 5 bases, 4 bases remained unmatched. Germline-derived CDR1 and CDR2 are SGHNT and YENEEA. The CDR3 extends over 14 amino acids. V is TRBV11-3 and J is TRBJ1-4; 9 bases match TRBD1. The sample consisted of peripheral blood, taken at surgery. This TCR was recovered from a girl aged 2-10 years with Rasmussen encephalitis and intractable seizures. In DNA, the CDR3 is TGTGCCAGCAGGGCCGGGACAGGGAATGAAAAACTGTTTTTT. Translated, it gives CASRAGTGNEKLFF.